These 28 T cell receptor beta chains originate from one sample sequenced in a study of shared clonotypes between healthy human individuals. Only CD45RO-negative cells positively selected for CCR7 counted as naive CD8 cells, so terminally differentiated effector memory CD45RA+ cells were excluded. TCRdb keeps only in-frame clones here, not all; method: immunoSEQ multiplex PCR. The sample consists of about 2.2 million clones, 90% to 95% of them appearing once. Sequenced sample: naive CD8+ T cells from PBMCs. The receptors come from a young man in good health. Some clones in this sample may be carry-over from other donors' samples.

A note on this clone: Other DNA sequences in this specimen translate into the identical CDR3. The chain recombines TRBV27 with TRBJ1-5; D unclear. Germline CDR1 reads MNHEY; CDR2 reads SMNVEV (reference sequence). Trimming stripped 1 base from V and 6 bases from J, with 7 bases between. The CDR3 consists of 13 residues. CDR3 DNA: TGTGCCAGCAGTTTATGGGGAGGTCAGCCCCAGCATTTT. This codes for CASSLWGGQPQHF.

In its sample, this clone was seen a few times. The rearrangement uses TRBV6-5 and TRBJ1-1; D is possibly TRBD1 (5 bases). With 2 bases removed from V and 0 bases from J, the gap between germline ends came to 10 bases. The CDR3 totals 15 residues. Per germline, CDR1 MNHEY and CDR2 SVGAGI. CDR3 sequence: CASSYHMGLNTEAFF. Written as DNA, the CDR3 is TGTGCCAGCAGTTACCACATGGGGCTGAACACTGAAGCTTTCTTT.

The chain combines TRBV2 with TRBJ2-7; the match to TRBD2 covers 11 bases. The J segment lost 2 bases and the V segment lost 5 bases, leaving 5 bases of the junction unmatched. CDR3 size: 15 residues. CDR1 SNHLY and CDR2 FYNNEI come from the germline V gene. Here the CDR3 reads CASSSTSGTAYEQYF. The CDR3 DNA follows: TGTGCCAGCAGTTCGACTAGCGGGACGGCCTACGAGCAGTACTTC.

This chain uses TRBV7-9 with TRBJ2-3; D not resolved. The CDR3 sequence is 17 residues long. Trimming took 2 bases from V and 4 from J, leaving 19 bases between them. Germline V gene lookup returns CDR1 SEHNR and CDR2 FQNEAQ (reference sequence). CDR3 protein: CASSLSLWLEVADTQYF. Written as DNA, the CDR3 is TGTGCCAGCAGCTTAAGTCTCTGGCTAGAGGTGGCAGATACGCAGTATTTT.

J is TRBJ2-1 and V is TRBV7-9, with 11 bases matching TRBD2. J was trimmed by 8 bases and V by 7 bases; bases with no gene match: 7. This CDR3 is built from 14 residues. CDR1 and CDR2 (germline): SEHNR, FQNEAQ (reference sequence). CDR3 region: CASIQLAGVDEQFF. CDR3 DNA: TGTGCCAGCATCCAACTAGCGGGAGTCGATGAGCAGTTCTTC.

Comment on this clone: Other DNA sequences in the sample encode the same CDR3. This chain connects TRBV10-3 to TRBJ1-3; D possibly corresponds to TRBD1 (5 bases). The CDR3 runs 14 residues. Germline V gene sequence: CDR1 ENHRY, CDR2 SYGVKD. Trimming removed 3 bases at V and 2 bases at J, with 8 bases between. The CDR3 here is CAISDRDTGNTIYF. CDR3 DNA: TGTGCCATCAGTGACAGGGATACTGGAAACACCATATATTTT.

DNA of the CDR3: TGTGCCAGCAACCCCCGGGCAGGGGGTAATCAGCCCCAGCATTTT. Translation: CASNPRAGGNQPQHF. V usage is TRBV6-5 and J usage is TRBJ1-5; 7 bases line up with TRBD1. Germline values: CDR1 MNHEY, CDR2 SVGAGI. The CDR3 spans 15 residues. Trimming removed 7 bases from V and 4 bases from J; junction bases left unmatched: 10.

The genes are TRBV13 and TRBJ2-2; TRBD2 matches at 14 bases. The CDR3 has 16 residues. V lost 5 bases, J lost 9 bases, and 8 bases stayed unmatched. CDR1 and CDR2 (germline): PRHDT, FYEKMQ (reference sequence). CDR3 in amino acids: CASSPGGLAGGRELFF. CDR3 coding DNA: TGTGCCAGCAGCCCGGGTGGACTAGCGGGAGGCCGGGAGCTGTTTTTT. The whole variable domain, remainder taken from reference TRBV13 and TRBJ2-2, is AAGVIQSPRHLIKEKRETATLKCYPIPRHDTVYWYQQGPGQDPQFLISFYEKMQSDKGSIPDRFSAQQFSDYHSELNMSSLELGDSALYFCASSPGGLAGGRELFFGEGSRLTVL.

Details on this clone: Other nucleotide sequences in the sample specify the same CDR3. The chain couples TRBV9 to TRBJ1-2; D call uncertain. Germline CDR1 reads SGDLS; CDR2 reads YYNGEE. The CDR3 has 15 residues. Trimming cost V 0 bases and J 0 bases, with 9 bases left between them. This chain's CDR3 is CASSVVGGSNYGYTF. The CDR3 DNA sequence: TGTGCCAGCAGCGTAGTAGGTGGATCTAACTATGGCTACACCTTC.

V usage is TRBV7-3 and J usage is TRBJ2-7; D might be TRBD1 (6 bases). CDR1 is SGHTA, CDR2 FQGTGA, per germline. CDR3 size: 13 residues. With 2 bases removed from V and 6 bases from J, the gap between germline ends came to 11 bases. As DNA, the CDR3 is TGTGCCAGCAGCTTAGTCCAGGGGTCCGAGCAGTACTTC. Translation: CASSLVQGSEQYF.

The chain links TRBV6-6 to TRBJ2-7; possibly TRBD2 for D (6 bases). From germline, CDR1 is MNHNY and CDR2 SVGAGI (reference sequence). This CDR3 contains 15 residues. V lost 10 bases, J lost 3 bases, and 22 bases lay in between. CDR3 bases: TGTGCCACCCTCCCAGGGACTGAGACCTTCTACGAGCAGTACTTC. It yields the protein CATLPGTETFYEQYF.

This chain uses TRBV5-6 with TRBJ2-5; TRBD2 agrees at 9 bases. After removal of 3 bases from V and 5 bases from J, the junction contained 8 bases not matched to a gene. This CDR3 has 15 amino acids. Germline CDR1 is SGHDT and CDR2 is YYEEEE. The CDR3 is CASSSRLAVRETQYF. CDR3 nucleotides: TGTGCCAGCAGCTCGCGACTAGCGGTCAGGGAGACCCAGTACTTC.

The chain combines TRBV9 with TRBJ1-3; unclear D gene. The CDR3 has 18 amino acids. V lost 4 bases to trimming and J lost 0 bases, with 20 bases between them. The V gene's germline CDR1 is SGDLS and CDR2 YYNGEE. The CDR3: CASSPRGLLQSSGNTIYF. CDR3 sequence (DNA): TGTGCCAGCAGCCCCCGCGGACTGCTTCAGAGCTCTGGAAACACCATATATTTT.

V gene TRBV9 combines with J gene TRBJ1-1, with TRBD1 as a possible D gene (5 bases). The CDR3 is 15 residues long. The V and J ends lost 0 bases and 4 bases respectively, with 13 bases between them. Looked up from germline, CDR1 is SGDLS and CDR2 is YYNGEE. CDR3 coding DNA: TGTGCCAGCAGCGTAGGACGGGGGGGACCCACTGAAGCTTTCTTT. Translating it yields CASSVGRGGPTEAFF.

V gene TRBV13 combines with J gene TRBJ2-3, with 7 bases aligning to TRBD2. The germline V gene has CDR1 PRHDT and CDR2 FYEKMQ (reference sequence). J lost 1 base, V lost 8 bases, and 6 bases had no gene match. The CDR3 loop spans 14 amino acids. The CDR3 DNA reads TGTGCCAGCTCCAGGCGGGAGCGCACAGATACGCAGTATTTT. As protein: CASSRRERTDTQYF.

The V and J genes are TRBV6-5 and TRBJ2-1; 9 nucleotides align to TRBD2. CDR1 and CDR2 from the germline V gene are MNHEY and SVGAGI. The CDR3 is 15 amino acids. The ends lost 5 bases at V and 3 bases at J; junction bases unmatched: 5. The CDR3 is CASSHSGGNYNEQFF. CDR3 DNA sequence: TGTGCCAGCAGTCATAGCGGGGGCAACTACAATGAGCAGTTCTTC.

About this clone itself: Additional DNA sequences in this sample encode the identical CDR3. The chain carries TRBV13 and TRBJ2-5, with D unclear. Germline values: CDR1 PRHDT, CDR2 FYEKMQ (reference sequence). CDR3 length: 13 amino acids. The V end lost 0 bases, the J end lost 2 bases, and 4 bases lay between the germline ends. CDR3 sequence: CASSLGIQETQYF. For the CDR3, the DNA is TGTGCCAGCAGCTTAGGAATACAAGAGACCCAGTACTTC.

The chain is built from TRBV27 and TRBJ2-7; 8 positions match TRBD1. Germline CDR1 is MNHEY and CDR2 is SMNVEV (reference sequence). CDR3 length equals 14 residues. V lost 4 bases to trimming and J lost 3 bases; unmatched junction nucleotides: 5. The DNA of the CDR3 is TGTGCCAGCAGTTCGGCCGGGACAGGCTACGAGCAGTACTTC. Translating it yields CASSSAGTGYEQYF.

The CDR3 loop reads CASSQATGPNEKLFF. Written as DNA, the CDR3 is TGCGCCAGCAGCCAGGCGACAGGACCTAATGAAAAACTGTTTTTT. The rearrangement links TRBV4-1 to TRBJ1-4, with a weak D call TRBD1 (6 bases). Germline V CDR1 and CDR2: MGHRA, YSYEKL. The CDR3 sequence is 15 residues long. Trimming left V 3 bases short and J 3 bases short, with 11 bases between.

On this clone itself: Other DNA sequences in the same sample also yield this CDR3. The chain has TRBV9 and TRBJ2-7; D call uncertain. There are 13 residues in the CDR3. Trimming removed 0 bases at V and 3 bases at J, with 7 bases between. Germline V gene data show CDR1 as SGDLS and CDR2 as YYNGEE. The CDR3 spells CASSVGWGYEQYF. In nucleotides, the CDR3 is TGTGCCAGCAGCGTAGGTTGGGGCTACGAGCAGTACTTC.

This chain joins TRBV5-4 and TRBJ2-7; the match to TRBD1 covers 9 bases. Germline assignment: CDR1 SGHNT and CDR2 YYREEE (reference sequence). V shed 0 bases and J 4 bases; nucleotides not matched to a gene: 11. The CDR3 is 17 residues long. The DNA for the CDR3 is TGTGCCAGCAGCTTGGCCCCGGGACAGGGTATTGGTTACGAGCAGTACTTC. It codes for CASSLAPGQGIGYEQYF.

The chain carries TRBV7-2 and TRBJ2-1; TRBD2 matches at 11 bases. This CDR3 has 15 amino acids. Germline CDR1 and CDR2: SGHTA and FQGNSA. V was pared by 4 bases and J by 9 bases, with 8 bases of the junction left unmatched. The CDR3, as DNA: TGTGCCAGCAGCTCAGGACTAGCGGGTTTTCGTGAGCAGTTCTTC. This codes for CASSSGLAGFREQFF.

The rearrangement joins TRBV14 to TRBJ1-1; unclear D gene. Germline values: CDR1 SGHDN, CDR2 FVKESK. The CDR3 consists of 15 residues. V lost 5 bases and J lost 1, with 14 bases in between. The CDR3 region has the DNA TGTGCCAGCAGCTTCCAATCTCGGCAGAACACTGAAGCTTTCTTT. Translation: CASSFQSRQNTEAFF.

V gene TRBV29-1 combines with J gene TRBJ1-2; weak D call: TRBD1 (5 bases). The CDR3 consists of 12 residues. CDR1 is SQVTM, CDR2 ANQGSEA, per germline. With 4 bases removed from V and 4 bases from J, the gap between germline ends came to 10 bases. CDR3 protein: CSVVEGLYGYTF. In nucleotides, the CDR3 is TGCAGCGTTGTGGAGGGGCTCTATGGCTACACCTTC.

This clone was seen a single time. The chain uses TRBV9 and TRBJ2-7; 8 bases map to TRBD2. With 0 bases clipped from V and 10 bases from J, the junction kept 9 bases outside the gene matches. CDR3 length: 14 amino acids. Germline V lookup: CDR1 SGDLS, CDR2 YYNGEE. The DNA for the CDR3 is TGTGCCAGCAGCGTAGAACCAGCGGGAGCGGATCAGTACTTC. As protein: CASSVEPAGADQYF.

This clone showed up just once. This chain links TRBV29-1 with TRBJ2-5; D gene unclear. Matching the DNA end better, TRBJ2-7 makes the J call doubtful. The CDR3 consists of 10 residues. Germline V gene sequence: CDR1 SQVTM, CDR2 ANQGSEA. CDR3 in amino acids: CSAVGYEQYF. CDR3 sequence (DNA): TGCAGCGCCGTGGGGTACGAGCAGTACTTC.

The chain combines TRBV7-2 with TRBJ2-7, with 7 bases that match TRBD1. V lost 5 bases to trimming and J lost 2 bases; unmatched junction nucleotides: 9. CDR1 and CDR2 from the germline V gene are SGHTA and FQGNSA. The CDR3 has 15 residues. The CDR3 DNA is TGTGCCAGCAGCGTTCCACAGGGGCCAACCTACGAGCAGTACTTC. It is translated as CASSVPQGPTYEQYF.

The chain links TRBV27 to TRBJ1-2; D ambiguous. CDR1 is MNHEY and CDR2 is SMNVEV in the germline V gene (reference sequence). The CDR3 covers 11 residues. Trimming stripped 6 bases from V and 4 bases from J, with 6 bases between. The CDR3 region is CASRNVYGYTF. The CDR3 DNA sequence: TGTGCCAGCAGAAATGTCTATGGCTACACCTTC.